This entry concerns a single TCR beta chain. The sample originates from a study of T cell responses to AZD1222 COVID-19 vaccine. Libraries were prepared by immunoSEQ multiplex PCR; TCRdb keeps only in-frame clonotypes and omits some of them. The top ten hold roughly 10% of the sample, which has some 180,000 clones, around 94% seen once. CDR3 length: 14 residues. V was clipped by 9 bases and J by 1 base, with 12 bases between them. Per germline, CDR1 LNHDA and CDR2 SQIVND (reference sequence). The specimen comprised peripheral blood, sampled on day 0 of AZD1222 vaccination. The chain links TRBV19 to TRBJ2-2; D might be TRBD1 or TRBD2, each matching 5 bases. The clonotype was recovered from an adult in good health. CDR3 in amino acids: CASRGAGNTGELFF. CDR3 nucleotides: TGTGCCAGCCGAGGGGCAGGGAACACCGGGGAGCTGTTTTTT. Full variable domain (rest looked up from reference TRBV19 and TRBJ2-2): DGGITQSPKYLFRKEGQNVTLSCEQNLNHDAMYWYRQDPGQGLRLIYYSQIVNDFQKGDIAEGYSVSREKKESFPLTVTSAQKNPTAFYLCASRGAGNTGELFFGEGSRLTVL.